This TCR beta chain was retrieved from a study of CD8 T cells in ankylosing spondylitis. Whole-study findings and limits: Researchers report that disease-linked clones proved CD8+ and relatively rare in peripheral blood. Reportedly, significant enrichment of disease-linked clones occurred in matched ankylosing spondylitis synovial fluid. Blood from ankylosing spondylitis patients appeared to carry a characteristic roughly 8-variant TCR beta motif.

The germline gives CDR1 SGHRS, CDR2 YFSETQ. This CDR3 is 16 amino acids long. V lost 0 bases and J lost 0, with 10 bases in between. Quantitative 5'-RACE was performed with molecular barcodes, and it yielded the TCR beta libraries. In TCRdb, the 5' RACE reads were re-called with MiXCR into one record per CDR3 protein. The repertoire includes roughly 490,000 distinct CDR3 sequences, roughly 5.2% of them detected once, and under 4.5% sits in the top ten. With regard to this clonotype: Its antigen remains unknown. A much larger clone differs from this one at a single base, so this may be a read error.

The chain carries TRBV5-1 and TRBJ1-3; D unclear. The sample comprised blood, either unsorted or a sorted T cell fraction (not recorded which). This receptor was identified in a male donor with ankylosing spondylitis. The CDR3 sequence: CASSLVSGSSGNTIYF. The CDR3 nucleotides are TGCGCCAGCAGCTTGGTTTCCGGGAGCTCTGGAAACACCATATATTTT.